This T cell receptor beta chain was documented in a study of regulatory T cells in long-lasting Graves disease. At the level of the study: Graves' patients, newly diagnosed, had taken antithyroid drugs under 3 months. Study-wide results and limits: Favored gene segments in persistent disease were TRBV28, TRBJ1-2 and TRBJ2-5. Patients whose Graves' disease persisted exhibited lower TCR diversity than those newly diagnosed.

Described time point: newly diagnosed GD, antithyroid drugs for less than 3 months. After RNA was extracted from PBMCs, the TCR library was made from it. Combining iRepertoire HTBI primers with Arm-PCR of CDR3 regions, the authors built TCR beta libraries. Per the original data handling: The identification of about 66 TRBV and around 15 TRBJ segments was made across samples. Using its own MiXCR run on the multiplex PCR reads, TCRdb lists one record per CDR3 protein. TCRdb, rather than the study authors, made the V and J calls. The sample has about 320,000 distinct CDR3 sequences; approximately 20% are singletons. The CDR3 runs 13 residues. Ten or more counts support this clonotype. The target antigen is unknown. This may arise from a read error, as a much more abundant clone is one base away.

The TCR was taken from a female donor with Graves disease. The chain couples TRBV12-3 or TRBV12-4 to TRBJ1-1; a possible D gene is TRBD1 (5 bases). Sequenced material: peripheral blood mononuclear cells (PBMCs), taken at new diagnosis, from a patient treated with antithyroid drugs. CDR3 nucleotides: TGTGCCAGCAGTTTGAAGGGGAACACTGAAGCTTCCTTT. This translates into CASSLKGNTEASF.